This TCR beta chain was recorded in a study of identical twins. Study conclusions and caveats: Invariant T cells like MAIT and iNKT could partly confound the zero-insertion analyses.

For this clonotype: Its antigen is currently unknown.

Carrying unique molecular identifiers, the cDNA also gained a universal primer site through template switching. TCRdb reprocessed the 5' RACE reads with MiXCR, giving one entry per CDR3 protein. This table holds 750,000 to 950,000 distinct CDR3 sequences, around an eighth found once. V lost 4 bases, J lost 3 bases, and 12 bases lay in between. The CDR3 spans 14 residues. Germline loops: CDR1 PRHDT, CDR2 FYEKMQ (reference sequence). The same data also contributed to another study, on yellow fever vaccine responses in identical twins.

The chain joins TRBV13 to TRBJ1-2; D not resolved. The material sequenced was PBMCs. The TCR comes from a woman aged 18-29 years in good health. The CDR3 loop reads CASSSRIFYYGYTF. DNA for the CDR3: TGTGCCAGCAGCTCTCGGATTTTTTACTATGGCTACACCTTC. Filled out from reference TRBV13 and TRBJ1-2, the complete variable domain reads AAGVIQSPRHLIKEKRETATLKCYPIPRHDTVYWYQQGPGQDPQFLISFYEKMQSDKGSIPDRFSAQQFSDYHSELNMSSLELGDSALYFCASSSRIFYYGYTFGSGTRLTVV.